These 9 T cell receptor beta chains came from one sample sequenced in a study of shared clonotypes between healthy human individuals. CD45RO-negative, CCR7-positively selected cells formed the naive CD8 fraction, excluding terminally differentiated effector memory CD45RA+ cells. This table comes from immunoSEQ multiplex PCR, and its TCRdb copy is limited to in-frame clones, with some not included. The data hold hundreds of thousands of clones, with roughly 96% observed a single time. Sequencing used naive CD8+ T cells sorted from blood. These receptors all come from a woman aged 25 to 39 in good health.

This clone was counted once. This sequence joins TRBV13 and TRBJ2-3, with TRBD1 as a possible D gene (5 bases). The length of the CDR3 is 13 residues. V lost 0 bases, J lost 5 bases, and 6 bases lay in between. The V gene's germline CDR1 is PRHDT and CDR2 FYEKMQ (reference sequence). DNA for the CDR3: TGTGCCAGCAGCTTAGGAGGGGTAGATACGCAGTATTTT. Translation gives CASSLGGVDTQYF.

In its sample, this clone was seen once. CDR3 residues: CASSVAQAGYEQYF. CDR3 coding DNA: TGTGCCAGCAGCGTAGCCCAGGCGGGCTACGAGCAGTACTTC. J is TRBJ2-7 and V is TRBV9, with a possible D match to TRBD2 (5 bases). With 0 bases removed from V and 3 bases from J, the gap between germline ends came to 10 bases. Germline loops: CDR1 SGDLS, CDR2 YYNGEE. This CDR3 comprises 14 residues.

The chain combines TRBV5-4 with TRBJ2-7; tentative D call: TRBD1 (6 bases). CDR1 is SGHNT and CDR2 is YYREEE in the germline V gene (reference sequence). The V end was cut by 4 bases, the J end by 6 bases, with 8 bases between. This CDR3 comprises 11 residues. The DNA of the CDR3 is TGTGCCAGCAGCGTACAGGGCGAGCAGTACTTC. Its protein product is CASSVQGEQYF.

The chain combines TRBV20-1 with TRBJ2-4; no reliable D call. Germline V gene data show CDR1 as DFQATT and CDR2 as SNEGSKA (reference sequence). V was cut by 0 bases and J by 14 bases, with 11 bases left in between. The CDR3 is 11 residues long. Here the CDR3 DNA reads TGCAGTGCTAGAGATCCCAATTTAGAGTACTTC. Translated, it gives CSARDPNLEYF.

This chain uses TRBV10-2 with TRBJ2-7; D may be TRBD1 (6 bases). Germline V CDR1 and CDR2: WSHSY, SAAADI. CDR3 length: 13 amino acids. With 2 bases removed from V and 4 bases from J, the gap between germline ends came to 9 bases. CDR3 loop: CASSEQQGYEQYF. DNA of the CDR3: TGCGCCAGCAGTGAGCAACAGGGTTACGAGCAGTACTTC.

The chain is built from TRBV4-1 and TRBJ2-3; D gene unclear. Trimming removed 1 base from V and 3 bases from J, with 8 bases in between. CDR3 length: 14 amino acids. Germline CDR1 is MGHRA and CDR2 is YSYEKL. This CDR3 is CASSQAVRTDTQYF. The CDR3, as DNA: TGCGCCAGCAGCCAAGCAGTGAGAACAGATACGCAGTATTTT.

This clone has just one count. The chain uses TRBV5-1 and TRBJ2-7, with 11 bases matching TRBD2. The germline V gene has CDR1 SGHRS and CDR2 YFSETQ. The CDR3 has 14 residues. V dropped 2 bases and J dropped 6; count of bases not matched to a gene: 4. CDR3: CASSLLAGAVEQYF. In DNA form, the CDR3 reads TGCGCCAGCAGCTTACTAGCGGGAGCAGTCGAGCAGTACTTC. The full variable domain, in which reference TRBV5-1 and TRBJ2-7 provide the parts outside the CDR3, is KAGVTQTPRYLIKTRGQQVTLSCSPISGHRSVSWYQQTPGQGLQFLFEYFSETQRNKGNFPGRFSGRQFSNSRSEMNVSTLELGDSALYLCASSLLAGAVEQYFGPGTRLTVT.

The chain has TRBV5-1 and TRBJ1-5; maybe TRBD1 (5 bases). V lost 4 bases, J lost 4 bases, and 18 bases lay in between. Germline values: CDR1 SGHRS, CDR2 YFSETQ. The CDR3 length is 16 residues. CDR3 bases: TGCGCCAGCAGCAGAGAGCCGGCGGCAGGGAATCAGCCCCAGCATTTT. It yields the protein CASSREPAAGNQPQHF.

The chain uses TRBV30 and TRBJ2-7; 7 nucleotides match TRBD2. Germline CDR1 reads GTSNPN; CDR2 reads SVGIG (reference sequence). V was clipped by 0 bases and J by 6 bases; unmatched bases: 8. The CDR3 runs to 14 residues. The CDR3 DNA reads TGTGCCTGGAGTGTAGTGCGGGAGATCCTCGAGCAGTACTTC. It codes for CAWSVVREILEQYF.